These T cell receptor beta chains were read from a single sample in a study of Graves' ophthalmopathy and Graves' hyperthyroidism. TCRdb processed the multiplex PCR reads anew with MiXCR; each CDR3 protein has one entry. The repertoire holds about 500,000 distinct CDR3 sequences, with approximately 15% as singletons. Sequenced: blood. The receptors were gathered from a woman between 25 and 40 years old with Graves' ophthalmopathy. The conserved cysteine and the conserved F or W are not part of the CDR3 here.

TRBV27 | ASSLRGQGTYEQY
TRBV3-1 | ASSPPRGPYGYT
TRBV28 | ASSFFLDPRYGYT
TRBV19 | ASSRGPNQPQH
TRBV12-3/TRBV12-4 | ASSIGTATYEQY
TRBV20-1 | SARDSKTGRKTEAF
TRBV7-9 | ASSTRGGETQY
TRBV30 | AWRYRGRTEAF
TRBV7-2 | ASSLAGTQY
TRBV6-1 | ASSPAIAGGFRETQY
TRBV4-1 | ASHTSGNTIY
TRBV2 | ASRLMNGRAKNTGELF
TRBV6-5 | ASSYFGTSNTGELF
TRBV11-1 | ASSLVVGLAGVHEQY
TRBV3-1 | ASSPEGLIGPYEQY
TRBV19 | ASNLNTEAF
TRBV4-2 | ASSVRLAGVGQETQY
TRBV19 | ASSDGPGQGRNQPQH